Shown below are 30 T cell receptor beta chains from a single sample sequenced in a study of PD-L1 blockade in urothelial cancer (dated by TCRdb to 2016 to 2017). Reading the label with the study, this specimen's time point is: peripheral blood 6 weeks after treatment start. Libraries came from the immunoSEQ multiplex PCR assay. This is the immuneACCESS table as TCRdb keeps it, with only in-frame sequences that have V and J called. A part of the clones is gone; compared with another copy, unresolved V genes explain less than half, and the rest is unexplained. In all, the sample holds approximately 50,000 clones, and around 89% of those were seen once. 2% to 2.5% of the sample is in the top ten clones. Sequenced material: PBMCs, taken around atezolizumab (anti-PD-L1) treatment. The receptors derive from a man aged 60 to 75 with urothelial cancer.

This rearrangement joins TRBV19 to TRBJ1-1; no clear D. This CDR3 spans 13 amino acids. Trimming left V 7 bases short and J 5 bases short, with 14 bases between. Germline CDR1 is LNHDA and CDR2 is SQIVND (reference sequence). The CDR3 reads CASTRGGPTEAFF. The CDR3 nucleotides read TGTGCCAGTACCCGGGGAGGGCCAACTGAAGCTTTCTTT. Based on the CDR3 plus reference TRBV19 and TRBJ1-1, the full variable domain is DGGITQSPKYLFRKEGQNVTLSCEQNLNHDAMYWYRQDPGQGLRLIYYSQIVNDFQKGDIAEGYSVSREKKESFPLTVTSAQKNPTAFYLCASTRGGPTEAFFGQGTRLTVV.

The J gene is TRBJ2-3, the V gene TRBV10-3; D possibly corresponds to TRBD1 (7 bases). This CDR3 contains 14 residues. CDR1 ENHRY and CDR2 SYGVKD come from the germline V gene. V lost 2 bases and J 3 bases, leaving 9 bases between the germline ends. The CDR3 is CAISEPGGTDTQYF. CDR3 in DNA: TGTGCCATCAGTGAGCCAGGGGGGACAGATACGCAGTATTTT.

This chain joins TRBV11-3 and TRBJ2-5; perhaps TRBD1 as D (6 bases). The CDR3 consists of 13 residues. CDR1 is SGHNT, CDR2 YENEEA, per germline. Trimming left V 5 bases short and J 3 bases short, with 10 bases between. The CDR3 DNA reads TGTGCCAGCAGCCCGGACAGCGAAGAGACCCAGTACTTC. As protein: CASSPDSEETQYF.

The chain carries TRBV4-3 and TRBJ2-7, with 7 positions matching TRBD1. The CDR3 consists of 15 residues. The ends lost 0 bases at V and 4 bases at J; junction bases unmatched: 6. Germline V gene lookup returns CDR1 LGHNA and CDR2 YSLEER. CDR3: CASSQESTGEYEQYF. The CDR3 coding sequence is TGCGCCAGCAGCCAAGAAAGCACAGGGGAATACGAGCAGTACTTC.

The genes are TRBV4-1 and TRBJ2-1; TRBD2 agrees at 7 bases. The germline V gene encodes CDR1 MGHRA and CDR2 YSYEKL. The CDR3 runs 14 residues. The trim removed 1 base at V and 7 bases at J, leaving 4 bases unmatched. The CDR3 region is CASSQVPSGNEQFF. CDR3 DNA: TGCGCCAGCAGCCAAGTACCTAGCGGTAATGAGCAGTTCTTC.

In this sample, this clone turned up once. V and J are TRBV10-1 and TRBJ1-1; D call uncertain. Germline values: CDR1 WNHNN, CDR2 SYGVQD (reference sequence). Trimming took off 4 bases at V and 2 bases at J, with 11 bases between the two ends. CDR3 length equals 14 residues. This CDR3 is CASSAGKTNTEAFF. The CDR3 DNA follows: TGCGCCAGCAGTGCCGGGAAAACCAACACTGAAGCTTTCTTT.

The V and J genes are TRBV5-1 and TRBJ1-1; a weak D match, TRBD1 (6 bases). The germline CDR1 and CDR2 sequences are SGHRS and YFSETQ. This CDR3 contains 14 residues. V was clipped by 4 bases and J by 0 bases, with 10 bases between them. The CDR3 protein is CASSLDRMNTEAFF. In DNA form, the CDR3 reads TGCGCCAGCAGCCTTGACAGGATGAACACTGAAGCTTTCTTT.

V gene TRBV28 combines with J gene TRBJ2-3; the match to TRBD1 covers 9 bases. V trimming: 5 bases; J trimming: 2 bases; junction bases outside the gene matches: 5. The CDR3 is 15 residues long. Germline CDR1 MDHEN, CDR2 SYDVKM. The CDR3 coding sequence is TGTGCCAGCAGTCTCGGACAGGGGATCACAGATACGCAGTATTTT. The encoded protein is CASSLGQGITDTQYF. Drawing the rest from reference TRBV28 and TRBJ2-3, the complete variable domain is DVKVTQSSRYLVKRTGEKVFLECVQDMDHENMFWYRQDPGLGLRLIYFSYDVKMKEKGDIPEGYSVSREKKERFSLILESASTNQTSMYLCASSLGQGITDTQYFGPGTRLTVL.

The CDR3 bases are TGTGCCAGCAGCGTCCCTGGCGTAGCAGGTTCGGGAGAGCAGTACTTC. Translating it yields CASSVPGVAGSGEQYF. The chain joins TRBV7-4 to TRBJ2-7, with D tentatively TRBD2 (5 bases). Trimming removed 5 bases from V and 7 bases from J, with 24 bases in between. The CDR3 has 16 residues. Germline V CDR1 and CDR2: SGHVT, SQSDAQ.

This clone was detected only a few times. This chain's CDR3 is CATTDRGNEQFF. The CDR3 DNA follows: TGTGCCACTACGGACAGGGGCAATGAGCAGTTCTTC. The V and J genes are TRBV19 and TRBJ2-1, with TRBD1 matching over 9 bases. The CDR3 length is 12 residues. From germline, CDR1 is LNHDA and CDR2 SQIVND (reference sequence). J was trimmed by 6 bases and V by 10 bases; bases with no gene match: 4.

This sequence joins TRBV20-1 and TRBJ2-1; the D gene is possibly TRBD1 (6 bases). The germline V gene encodes CDR1 DFQATT and CDR2 SNEGSKA (reference sequence). V was trimmed by 6 bases and J by 10 bases, leaving 13 bases between them. This CDR3 contains 11 residues. CDR3 amino acids: CSARQGWEQFF. Here the CDR3 DNA reads TGCAGTGCGAGGCAGGGGTGGGAGCAGTTCTTC.

In this sample, this clone turned up a few times. This rearrangement joins TRBV7-2 to TRBJ1-6, with D perhaps TRBD1 (6 bases). The CDR3 spans 14 residues. The V end lost 3 bases, the J end lost 10 bases, and 13 bases lay between the germline ends. CDR1 and CDR2 (germline): SGHTA, FQGNSA. In DNA, the CDR3 is TGTGCCAGCAGCTTGGGACACTTGTACTCACCCCTCCACTTT. Residues: CASSLGHLYSPLHF.

This chain uses TRBV6-6 with TRBJ2-5; the D gene is possibly TRBD1 (6 bases). This CDR3 has 13 amino acids. Trimming shortened V by 7 bases and J by 0 bases, and 9 bases separated the two germline ends. Per germline, CDR1 MNHNY and CDR2 SVGAGI (reference sequence). The CDR3 DNA follows: TGTGCCAGCACTGACAGGAACCAAGAGACCCAGTACTTC. Translated, it gives CASTDRNQETQYF.

This chain links TRBV5-5 with TRBJ1-2; D not certain. Germline assignment: CDR1 SGHKS and CDR2 YYEKEE (reference sequence). V lost 0 bases and J lost 8, with 17 bases in between. The CDR3 loop spans 15 amino acids. CDR3 sequence: CASSLDDEGLFGYTF. In nucleotides, the CDR3 is TGTGCCAGCAGCTTGGACGACGAGGGATTGTTCGGCTACACCTTC.

The chain has TRBV5-4 and TRBJ1-1; D possibly corresponds to TRBD1 (6 bases). Germline lookup yields CDR1 SGHNT and CDR2 YYREEE (reference sequence). The CDR3 is made up of 14 amino acids. V was trimmed by 1 base and J by 6 bases, leaving 13 bases between them. This chain's CDR3 is CASSLWGQRAEAFF. The CDR3 DNA sequence: TGTGCCAGCAGCTTGTGGGGGCAGCGCGCTGAAGCTTTCTTT. The full variable domain, in which reference TRBV5-4 and TRBJ1-1 provide the parts outside the CDR3, is ETGVTQSPTHLIKTRGQQVTLRCSSQSGHNTVSWYQQALGQGPQFIFQYYREEENGRGNFPPRFSGLQFPNYSSELNVNALELDDSALYLCASSLWGQRAEAFFGQGTRLTVV.

This clone was counted a single time. V and J are TRBV6-5 and TRBJ2-7, with D perhaps TRBD1 (5 bases). Germline V gives CDR1 MNHEY, CDR2 SVGAGI. V lost 5 bases, J lost 4 bases, and 15 bases lay in between. The CDR3 is 14 residues long. The CDR3 DNA is TGTGCCAGCAGTCTCACTCCAGGGCCGTACGAGCAGTACTTC. This encodes CASSLTPGPYEQYF.

This chain uses TRBV28 with TRBJ1-2; D is ambiguous. Germline loops: CDR1 MDHEN, CDR2 SYDVKM. Between the trimmed V and J ends, which lost 10 bases and 4 bases, there was a span of 16 bases. This CDR3 spans 13 amino acids. CDR3 amino acids: CATASARGYGYTF. The CDR3 DNA is TGTGCCACCGCGAGTGCCAGAGGCTATGGCTACACCTTC.

This chain uses TRBV7-2 with TRBJ2-3, with 9 positions matching TRBD2. This CDR3 is 17 amino acids long. CDR1 SGHTA and CDR2 FQGNSA come from the germline V gene. The junction had 9 bases not matched to a gene; V was cut back by 1 base and J by 4 bases. The CDR3 DNA reads as TGTGCCAGCAGCTTAGTAGCGGGAGACCGGTACCCAGATACGCAGTATTTT. It specifies CASSLVAGDRYPDTQYF.

The gene calls are TRBV5-1 and TRBJ2-1; possible D gene TRBD2, 5 bases. The V and J ends lost 4 bases and 2 bases respectively, with 10 bases between them. The germline gives CDR1 SGHRS, CDR2 YFSETQ. The CDR3 loop spans 14 amino acids. The CDR3 loop is CASSGPGTYNEQFF. DNA for the CDR3: TGCGCCAGCAGCGGCCCCGGGACCTACAATGAGCAGTTCTTC.

The chain's CDR3 is CASSRTSGREQYF. CDR3 nucleotides: TGTGCCAGCAGCCGGACTAGCGGGAGGGAGCAGTACTTC. The chain recombines TRBV9 with TRBJ2-7; TRBD2 matches at 14 bases. V trimming: 4 bases; J trimming: 7 bases; junction bases outside the gene matches: 1. Germline-derived CDR1 and CDR2 are SGDLS and YYNGEE. The CDR3 has 13 amino acids.

The chain employs TRBV28 and TRBJ1-5, with 7 bases identical to TRBD1. There are 17 residues in the CDR3. Germline V gene lookup returns CDR1 MDHEN and CDR2 SYDVKM. The trim removed 6 bases at V and 7 bases at J, leaving 18 bases unmatched. The CDR3 here is CASRDRTRDRLIQPQHF. The CDR3 nucleotides are TGTGCCAGCAGAGACCGAACCAGGGACAGATTGATCCAGCCCCAGCATTTT.

This clone was recorded only once. The chain carries TRBV7-3 and TRBJ1-6; D may be TRBD1 (5 bases). Trimming pared 5 bases from V and 6 bases from J, leaving 14 bases between. The CDR3 runs 15 residues. Germline lookup yields CDR1 SGHTA and CDR2 FQGTGA. In nucleotides, the CDR3 is TGTGCCAGCAGCCCCTCGGGGGTCGGTAATTCACCCCTCCACTTT. This gives the protein CASSPSGVGNSPLHF.

The rearrangement links TRBV29-1 to TRBJ1-2, with 9 bases that match TRBD1. V was clipped by 3 bases and J by 7 bases; unmatched bases: 3. The CDR3 loop spans 12 amino acids. The germline CDR1 and CDR2 sequences are SQVTM and ANQGSEA. The CDR3 protein is CSVDRTGAGYTF. In DNA form, the CDR3 reads TGCAGCGTTGACAGGACAGGGGCTGGCTACACCTTC.

The chain joins TRBV6-1 to TRBJ2-7, with D possibly TRBD1 on 7 matching bases. The CDR3 is made up of 14 amino acids. Germline V gives CDR1 MNHNS, CDR2 SASEGT. Trimming stripped 6 bases from V and 2 bases from J, with 14 bases between. CDR3 residues: CASSNQGGPYEQYF. DNA of the CDR3: TGTGCCAGCAGCAACCAGGGGGGCCCCTACGAGCAGTACTTC.

This rearrangement joins TRBV5-1 to TRBJ1-1; 7 nucleotides line up with TRBD1. J gave up 0 bases and V 4 bases, and 3 bases lay outside the gene matches. CDR1 and CDR2 (germline): SGHRS, YFSETQ. This CDR3 has 14 amino acids. The CDR3 here is CASSRDRMNTEAFF. The CDR3 nucleotides are TGCGCCAGCAGCCGGGACAGAATGAACACTGAAGCTTTCTTT.

This sequence joins TRBV19 and TRBJ1-5; TRBD1 agrees at 12 bases. The CDR3 is 16 amino acids. Per the germline V gene, CDR1 is LNHDA and CDR2 is SQIVND (reference sequence). V lost 4 bases and J lost 7; bases outside the gene matches: 8. Written as DNA, the CDR3 is TGTGCCAGTAGTAAGCCGCCGGGACAGGGGGCACAGCCCCAGCATTTT. Protein sequence: CASSKPPGQGAQPQHF.

The J gene is TRBJ2-2, the V gene TRBV7-3; TRBD1 agrees at 8 bases. Germline CDR1 SGHTA, CDR2 FQGTGA. The J segment lost 1 base and the V segment lost 5 bases, leaving 3 bases of the junction unmatched. The CDR3 spans 15 residues. CDR3 in DNA: TGTGCCAGCAGCCAACAGGGGGTGAACACCGGGGAGCTGTTTTTT. It encodes CASSQQGVNTGELFF. Variable domain in full (rest from reference TRBV7-3 and TRBJ2-2): GAGVSQTPSNKVTEKGKYVELRCDPISGHTALYWYRQSLGQGPEFLIYFQGTGAADDSGLPNDRFFAVRPEGSVSTLKIQRTERGDSAVYLCASSQQGVNTGELFFGEGSRLTVL.

A single count supports this clone. The chain recombines TRBV10-3 with TRBJ2-3, with D unresolved. Trimming shortened V by 0 bases and J by 4 bases, and 8 bases separated the two germline ends. This CDR3 is 14 amino acids long. CDR1 is ENHRY, CDR2 SYGVKD, per germline. The CDR3 sequence is CAISESLFADTQYF. The CDR3 bases are TGTGCCATCAGTGAGTCCTTGTTTGCAGATACGCAGTATTTT.

The chain has TRBV7-9 and TRBJ1-1; no firm D call. The germline V gene encodes CDR1 SEHNR and CDR2 FQNEAQ (reference sequence). Trimming cost V 3 bases and J 0 bases, with 8 bases left between them. This CDR3 has 14 amino acids. The CDR3 protein is CASSLASLNTEAFF. DNA for the CDR3: TGTGCCAGCAGCTTGGCCAGTCTGAACACTGAAGCTTTCTTT.

The genes are TRBV27 and TRBJ2-1, with a possible D match to TRBD1 (6 bases). The V gene's germline CDR1 is MNHEY and CDR2 SMNVEV (reference sequence). The V gene lost 5 bases and the J gene lost 4 bases, with 12 bases spanning the gap. This CDR3 spans 14 amino acids. The CDR3 here is CASSTPTGYNEQFF. The CDR3 DNA sequence: TGTGCCAGCAGTACACCCACAGGGTACAATGAGCAGTTCTTC.